Below, 25 T cell receptor beta chains from the same sample are listed, as sequenced in a study of patients and donors after allogeneic stem cell transplantation. TCRdb independently ran MiXCR on the RT-PCR reads; one entry per CDR3 protein. Of fewer than 500,000 distinct CDR3 sequences listed, roughly 17% are singletons. Sequencing was carried out using blood, either unsorted or a sorted T cell fraction (not recorded which). Receptors were obtained from a human donor who was either an allogeneic HSCT recipient or a stem cell or donor lymphocyte infusion donor (not recorded which). It is not recorded whose cells these are; they may come from a transplant donor.

A few counts support this clonotype. The chain recombines TRBV2 with TRBJ1-5; 7 nucleotides line up with TRBD1. Germline V gene data show CDR1 as SNHLY and CDR2 as FYNNEI. Trimming cost V 6 bases and J 0 bases; bases outside gene matches: 8. The CDR3 spans 16 residues. The CDR3 coding sequence is TGTGCCAGCAGCCGACAGGGCGGGGATAGCAATCAGCCCCAGCATTTT. Translated, it gives CASSRQGGDSNQPQHF.

This clonotype was recorded at least ten times. The genes are TRBV18 and TRBJ2-5, with TRBD2 as a possible D gene (6 bases). The CDR3 contains 13 residues. V was shortened by 8 bases and J by 2 bases, with 12 bases between the two germline ends. Germline V gene lookup returns CDR1 KGHSH and CDR2 LQKENI. The DNA of the CDR3 is TGTGCCAGCAGCCCCGGGACTCAAGAGACCCAGTACTTC. Its protein is CASSPGTQETQYF.

This clonotype was counted between two and nine times. The chain employs TRBV5-1 and TRBJ1-6, with TRBD1 matching over 9 bases. CDR1 and CDR2 from the germline V gene are SGHRS and YFSETQ. With 3 bases clipped from V and 8 bases from J, the junction kept 3 bases outside the gene matches. The CDR3 length is 14 residues. CDR3 DNA sequence: TGCGCCAGCAGCTCAACAGGGGGCGATTCACCCCTCCACTTT. It yields the protein CASSSTGGDSPLHF.

In its sample, this clonotype was seen a few times. The V gene is TRBV4-3, the J gene TRBJ1-5, with D maybe TRBD1 (5 bases). The CDR3 extends over 15 amino acids. The germline V gene encodes CDR1 LGHNA and CDR2 YSLEER. V was clipped by 0 bases and J by 5 bases, with 11 bases between them. This CDR3 reads CASSQDGRGDQPQHF. For the CDR3, the DNA is TGCGCCAGCAGCCAAGATGGAAGGGGCGATCAGCCCCAGCATTTT.

The CDR3: CASSRQGSFF. CDR3 coding DNA: TGTGCCAGCAGCCGACAGGGATCGTTCTTC. The V and J genes are TRBV7-8 and TRBJ2-1; TRBD1 matches at 7 bases. J was trimmed by 15 bases and V by 5 bases; bases with no gene match: 4. Germline CDR1 reads SGHVS; CDR2 reads FQNEAQ. The CDR3 is 10 residues long. Combining the CDR3 with reference TRBV7-8 and TRBJ2-1 gives the whole variable domain GAGVSQSPRYKVAKRGQDVALRCDPISGHVSLFWYQQALGQGPEFLTYFQNEAQLDKSGLPSDRFFAERPEGSVSTLKIQRTQQEDSAVYLCASSRQGSFFGPGTRLTVL.

The table lists this clonotype with a few counts. The V and J genes are TRBV29-1 and TRBJ1-3, with 11 bases matching TRBD1. The CDR3 totals 15 residues. V lost 6 bases and J lost 1; bases outside the gene matches: 5. Germline V gives CDR1 SQVTM, CDR2 ANQGSEA. In DNA form, the CDR3 reads TGCAGCGTCCAGAGGGACAGGGGGTCTGGAAACACCATATATTTT. Translating gives CSVQRDRGSGNTIYF.

This clonotype was seen only a few times. The chain joins TRBV4-3 to TRBJ1-1; TRBD1 aligns across 7 bases. With V trimmed by 4 bases and J by 1 base, 9 bases remained unmatched. CDR3 size: 16 residues. CDR1 is LGHNA, CDR2 YSLEER, per germline. CDR3 sequence: CASSPRRTGTNTEAFF. CDR3 bases: TGCGCCAGCAGCCCTCGCCGGACAGGCACGAACACTGAAGCTTTCTTT.

The gene calls are TRBV24-1 and TRBJ2-1, with 15 bases fitting TRBD2. Germline V gene data show CDR1 as KGHDR and CDR2 as SFDVKD. V was clipped by 4 bases and J by 8 bases; unmatched bases: 5. This CDR3 is built from 16 residues. The CDR3: CATSDPGTSGRHEQFF. The CDR3 bases are TGTGCCACCAGTGACCCCGGGACTAGCGGGAGGCATGAGCAGTTCTTC.

This clonotype showed up just a few times. This sequence joins TRBV12-3 or TRBV12-4 and TRBJ1-1, with TRBD1 as a possible D gene (5 bases). V was shortened by 6 bases and J by 5 bases, with 19 bases between the two germline ends. This CDR3 has 15 amino acids. CDR3 coding DNA: TGTGCCAGCAGCTTCTTAGGGACGGGAGAGACTGAAGCTTTCTTT. As protein: CASSFLGTGETEAFF.

This clonotype was seen only a few times. The CDR3 DNA follows: TGTGCCAGCACCGGAAGGTGGGGTTCACCCCTCCACTTT. This translates into CASTGRWGSPLHF. This chain links TRBV12-3 or TRBV12-4 with TRBJ1-6; D gene uncertain. This CDR3 has 13 amino acids. V dropped 7 bases and J dropped 9 bases, with 13 bases sitting between them.

This clonotype was seen ten or more times. The rearrangement joins TRBV2 to TRBJ2-1; D is ambiguous. The CDR3 has 12 amino acids. CDR1 and CDR2 from the germline V gene are SNHLY and FYNNEI. The V end lost 5 bases, the J end lost 4 bases, and 6 bases lay between the germline ends. The DNA for the CDR3 is TGTGCCAGCAGTCCAGCTTACAATGAGCAGTTCTTC. Protein sequence: CASSPAYNEQFF.

This clonotype was picked up a small number of times. This chain uses TRBV20-1 with TRBJ1-2; D not resolved. The ends were cut back, 6 bases at V and 0 bases at J, with 11 bases in the middle. The CDR3 is 13 residues long. Germline CDR1 reads DFQATT; CDR2 reads SNEGSKA (reference sequence). In DNA, the CDR3 is TGCAGTGCCGCGCGGGGAGCTAACTATGGCTACACCTTC. As protein: CSAARGANYGYTF.

The chain links TRBV20-1 to TRBJ2-1, with 11 positions matching TRBD2. This CDR3 is built from 18 residues. Per germline, CDR1 DFQATT and CDR2 SNEGSKA (reference sequence). V trimming: 7 bases; J trimming: 0 bases; junction bases outside the gene matches: 14. The CDR3 region is CSVKGGLAEGSSYNEQFF. CDR3 DNA: TGCAGTGTAAAGGGGGGACTAGCGGAGGGAAGCTCCTACAATGAGCAGTTCTTC.

This clonotype has just a few counts. The gene calls are TRBV20-1 and TRBJ2-3, with 11 nucleotides matching TRBD2. The CDR3 runs to 14 residues. CDR1 and CDR2 from the germline V gene are DFQATT and SNEGSKA (reference sequence). V was pared by 3 bases and J by 4 bases, with 3 bases of the junction left unmatched. For the CDR3, the DNA is TGCAGTGCTAGTCCTAGCGGGAGGCCAGATACGCAGTATTTT. This codes for CSASPSGRPDTQYF.

This clonotype has at least ten counts. The chain has TRBV5-6 and TRBJ2-1; 9 bases are a match to TRBD2. CDR3 length: 16 residues. V was pared by 3 bases and J by 5 bases, with 9 bases of the junction left unmatched. Per germline, CDR1 SGHDT and CDR2 YYEEEE. CDR3 sequence reads: CASSSMGRLADNEQFF. The CDR3 region has the DNA TGTGCCAGCAGCTCTATGGGGAGACTAGCGGACAATGAGCAGTTCTTC.

This clonotype showed up just a few times. The chain uses TRBV6-1 and TRBJ1-3; possibly TRBD1 for D (6 bases). The germline CDR1 and CDR2 sequences are MNHNS and SASEGT. Trimming left V 6 bases short and J 4 bases short, with 16 bases between. The CDR3 runs 15 residues. The DNA for the CDR3 is TGTGCCAGCAGACAACCCCAGGGGCAGGGAAACACCATATATTTT. Its translation: CASRQPQGQGNTIYF.

This clonotype was recorded a few times. V and J are TRBV7-2 and TRBJ2-1; 7 positions agree with TRBD1. V dropped 5 bases and J dropped 8; count of bases not matched to a gene: 9. Germline V gene data show CDR1 as SGHTA and CDR2 as FQGNSA. The CDR3 is 14 amino acids. The DNA for the CDR3 is TGTGCCAGCAGCCCAGGGGGAAAGGGGTATGAGCAGTTCTTC. As protein: CASSPGGKGYEQFF.

The chain has TRBV12-3 or TRBV12-4 and TRBJ2-5; D is unresolved. V shed 7 bases and J shed 2 bases, with 14 bases lying between them. This CDR3 is 14 amino acids long. This CDR3 is CASKGLTLQETQYF. Here the CDR3 DNA reads TGTGCCAGCAAGGGCCTCACTTTACAAGAGACCCAGTACTTC.

The chain joins TRBV3-1 to TRBJ2-7, with 9 bases identical to TRBD2. The V segment lost 2 bases and the J segment 3 bases; nucleotides outside the gene matches: 11. Germline CDR1 and CDR2: LGHDT and YNNKEL (reference sequence). The CDR3 consists of 17 residues. The DNA of the CDR3 is TGTGCCAGCAGCCAAATCCAATCAAGCGGGAGGTACTACGAGCAGTACTTC. It yields the protein CASSQIQSSGRYYEQYF.

This chain connects TRBV5-1 to TRBJ2-7; weak D call: TRBD1 (6 bases). The CDR3 runs to 16 residues. V was shortened by 4 bases and J by 0 bases, with 17 bases between the two germline ends. CDR1 and CDR2 from the germline V gene are SGHRS and YFSETQ. CDR3 loop: CASSPAWDTTSYEQYF. The CDR3 region has the DNA TGCGCCAGCAGCCCCGCCTGGGACACAACCTCCTACGAGCAGTACTTC.

This clonotype was found a few times. This sequence joins TRBV6-5 and TRBJ1-1; no clear D gene. The V end lost 2 bases, the J end lost 2 bases, and 6 bases lay between the germline ends. The CDR3 extends over 13 amino acids. Germline assignment: CDR1 MNHEY and CDR2 SVGAGI. The DNA of the CDR3 is TGTGCCAGCAGTTACGGGTCTAACACTGAAGCTTTCTTT. Protein product: CASSYGSNTEAFF.

The CDR3 DNA is TGTGCCTGGAGCCCCAGTACAGGCTACACCTTC. It yields the protein CAWSPSTGYTF. The genes are TRBV30 and TRBJ1-2; the D is unclear. The germline CDR1 and CDR2 sequences are GTSNPN and SVGIG (reference sequence). The CDR3 totals 11 residues. Trimming removed 3 bases from V and 8 bases from J, with 10 bases in between. The full variable domain, with the rest looked up from reference TRBV30 and TRBJ1-2, is SQTIHQWPATLVQPVGSPLSLECTVEGTSNPNLYWYRQAAGRGLQLLFYSVGIGQISSEVPQNLSASRPQDRQFILSSKKLLLSDSGFYLCAWSPSTGYTFGSGTRLTVV.

A few counts support this clonotype. V and J are TRBV20-1 and TRBJ2-4; D remains ambiguous. Germline CDR1 and CDR2: DFQATT and SNEGSKA (reference sequence). The V end lost 0 bases, the J end lost 1 base, and 10 bases lay between the germline ends. This CDR3 contains 15 residues. The CDR3 DNA reads as TGCAGTGCTAGAGATATCGAATCGGCCAAAAACATTCAGTACTTC. As protein: CSARDIESAKNIQYF.

This sequence joins TRBV3-1 and TRBJ2-1; TRBD1 agrees at 10 bases. Trimming at V came to 4 bases and at J to 10 bases, leaving 10 bases not matched to a gene. Germline loops: CDR1 LGHDT, CDR2 YNNKEL (reference sequence). CDR3 size: 15 residues. The CDR3 spells CASSLRTGGSEEQFF. The DNA of the CDR3 is TGTGCCAGCAGCCTGAGGACAGGGGGTAGTGAGGAGCAGTTCTTC.

The CDR3 loop reads CASSQDQGGWADTQYF. Here the CDR3 DNA reads TGTGCCAGCAGCCAAGATCAAGGGGGCTGGGCAGATACGCAGTATTTT. The chain links TRBV14 to TRBJ2-3, with 7 positions matching TRBD1. The J segment lost 4 bases and the V segment lost 0 bases, leaving 7 bases of the junction unmatched. The CDR3 extends over 16 amino acids. Germline-derived CDR1 and CDR2 are SGHDN and FVKESK.